The 7 T cell receptor beta chains presented below share a single source sample, sequenced in a study of CXCR3-negative and CXCR3-positive naive CD8 T cells. The TRB libraries of cDNA were built by UMI-labeled 5' RACE. Following a re-call of the 5' RACE reads, TCRdb has one entry per CDR3 protein and lacks DNA. The sample table includes about 42,000 distinct CDR3 sequences. Material: naive CXCR3- CD8+ T cells from blood. Subset noted: CD45RO-CCR7+CD27+CD95- naive CD8+ T cells lacking CXCR3 (TNR3-). The receptors stem from a human donor in good health. Some clones in this sample may be carry-over from other donors' samples.

The rearrangement joins TRBV29-1 to TRBJ2-7; TCRdb outputs TRBD1, but without DNA this stays unchecked. Germline assignment: CDR1 SQVTM and CDR2 ANQGSEA. This CDR3 is 13 amino acids long. CDR3 in amino acids: CSVRAVSPYEQYF.

The gene calls are TRBV28 and TRBJ1-4; TCRdb calls TRBD1, which cannot be checked without DNA. The CDR3 is 16 residues long. Germline V gives CDR1 MDHEN, CDR2 SYDVKM. CDR3: CASSSLDSPGSEKLFF.

This rearrangement joins TRBV28 to TRBJ2-2; TCRdb returns TRBD1, unconfirmable since there is no DNA. This CDR3 is built from 16 residues. Per germline, CDR1 MDHEN and CDR2 SYDVKM. CDR3 protein: CASSLWSTGKAGELFF. Variable domain in full (rest from reference TRBV28 and TRBJ2-2): DVKVTQSSRYLVKRTGEKVFLECVQDMDHENMFWYRQDPGLGLRLIYFSYDVKMKEKGDIPEGYSVSREKKERFSLILESASTNQTSMYLCASSLWSTGKAGELFFGEGSRLTVL.

V gene TRBV29-1 combines with J gene TRBJ2-3; TCRdb designates TRBD2, a call that cannot be tested without DNA. There are 16 residues in the CDR3. Germline V gene sequence: CDR1 SQVTM, CDR2 ANQGSEA. The CDR3 spells CSVEGGTSGMPDTQYF.

The genes are TRBV29-1 and TRBJ2-1; TCRdb lists TRBD2, though no DNA is available to test this call. The CDR3 has 20 residues. Germline V lookup: CDR1 SQVTM, CDR2 ANQGSEA. The CDR3 is CSVEIRGTGGTSGSSDEQFF.

This chain links TRBV28 with TRBJ2-5; TCRdb calls TRBD1, which cannot be checked without DNA. The CDR3 loop spans 16 amino acids. Germline V gene lookup returns CDR1 MDHEN and CDR2 SYDVKM. The CDR3 loop reads CASTTLEGWGQETQYF. Complete variable domain (other parts from reference TRBV28 and TRBJ2-5): DVKVTQSSRYLVKRTGEKVFLECVQDMDHENMFWYRQDPGLGLRLIYFSYDVKMKEKGDIPEGYSVSREKKERFSLILESASTNQTSMYLCASTTLEGWGQETQYFGPGTRLLVL.

The J gene is TRBJ2-2, the V gene TRBV7-3; absent DNA, TCRdb's TRBD1 call cannot be checked. This CDR3 region has 14 residues. Germline loops: CDR1 SGHTA, CDR2 FQGTGA. This chain's CDR3 is CASRAGENTGELFF. Combining the CDR3 with reference TRBV7-3 and TRBJ2-2 gives the whole variable domain GAGVSQTPSNKVTEKGKYVELRCDPISGHTALYWYRQSLGQGPEFLIYFQGTGAADDSGLPNDRFFAVRPEGSVSTLKIQRTERGDSAVYLCASRAGENTGELFFGEGSRLTVL.